The present T cell receptor (beta chain) was sequenced within a study of blood T cells in healthy people across ages. Whole-study findings and limits: A strong correlation was seen between TCR beta diversity and naive T cell percentage.

The CDR3 length is 15 residues. Germline assignment: CDR1 MNHEY and CDR2 SVGAGI. Trimming pared 0 bases from V and 5 bases from J, leaving 13 bases between. Together with a sample-barcoded 5' primer, a J-beta primer mix was included in a second PCR lasting about 7 to 11 cycles. TCRdb reprocessed the 5' RACE reads with MiXCR, giving one entry per CDR3 protein. This table holds approximately 2,000,000 distinct CDR3 sequences, around 42% found once. Investigators took 8 to 10 milliliters of peripheral blood from every donor. This clonotype was observed a handful of times. Antigen unknown. The chain couples TRBV6-5 to TRBJ2-5; D may be TRBD1 (5 bases). The TCR comes from a human donor in good health. The sequenced sample consisted of blood. In DNA, the CDR3 is TGTGCCAGCAGTTACTCTTTAGGGGTTGGGGAGACCCAGTACTTC. This codes for CASSYSLGVGETQYF.